This TCR beta chain was recovered during a study of blood T cell repertoires in COVID-19. Across the study: From T cells, B-cell-depleted T cells, or PBMCs came the material, which was cDNA or gDNA.

In the original workflow: Amplification from reference gene primers served as the basis for estimated nucleated cell counts. Here immunoSEQ multiplex PCR was the method, and the copy in TCRdb shows in-frame clones only, minus some. The DNA gave D and trimming, while V, J and clone size come from that table. Of tens of thousands of clones in the sample, approximately 82% were seen once. The table lists this clone with a few counts. Sequencing was performed on peripheral blood. The sequence derives from a woman between 45 and 65 years old with acute or convalescent COVID-19.

CDR3 region: CASSNPGQRNSPLHF. The CDR3 nucleotides read TGTGCCAGCAGCAACCCGGGACAACGGAATTCACCCCTCCACTTT. This chain links TRBV7-8 with TRBJ1-6, with D perhaps matching TRBD1 (6 bases). From germline, CDR1 is SGHVS and CDR2 FQNEAQ. V lost 5 bases, J lost 7 bases, and 15 bases lay in between. CDR3 length equals 15 residues.